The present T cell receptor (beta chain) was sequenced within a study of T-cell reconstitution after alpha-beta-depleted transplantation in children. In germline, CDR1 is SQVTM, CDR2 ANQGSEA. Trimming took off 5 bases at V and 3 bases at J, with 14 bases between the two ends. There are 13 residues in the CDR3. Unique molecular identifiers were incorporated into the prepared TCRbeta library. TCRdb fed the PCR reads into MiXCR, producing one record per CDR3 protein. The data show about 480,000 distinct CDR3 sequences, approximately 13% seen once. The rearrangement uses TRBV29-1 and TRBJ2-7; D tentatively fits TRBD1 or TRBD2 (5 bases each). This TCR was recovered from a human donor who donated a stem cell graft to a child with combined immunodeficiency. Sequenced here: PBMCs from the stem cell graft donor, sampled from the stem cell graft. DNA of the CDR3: TGCAGCGTTTATTACCTTGGGGGCTACGAGCAGTACTTC. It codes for CSVYYLGGYEQYF.